This TCR beta chain came from a study of blood T cell repertoires in COVID-19. Study context: Nucleic acid was either cDNA or gDNA, and it came from T cells, B-cell-depleted T cells, or PBMCs.

The CDR3 is made up of 16 amino acids. Germline lookup yields CDR1 MNHEY and CDR2 SVGEGT. The J segment lost 1 base and the V segment lost 6 bases, leaving 8 bases of the junction unmatched. Using immunoSEQ multiplex PCR, the repertoire was profiled, and TCRdb retains in-frame clones only, with some absent. The data show a few hundred thousand clones, more than 70% seen once. The sequenced material came from peripheral blood. This clonotype was sampled from a man in his late teens or twenties who had recovered from COVID-19. The V call is TRBV6-2 or TRBV6-3, the J call TRBJ1-5; 8 bases line up with TRBD1. The CDR3 region is CASSRGTGLSNQPQHF. The CDR3 coding sequence is TGTGCCAGCAGCCGGGGGACAGGTTTGAGCAATCAGCCCCAGCATTTT.